This is a list of T cell receptor beta chains from one sample in a study of cytomegalovirus exposure and HLA in healthy donors. Measured with immunoSEQ multiplex PCR; TCRdb has only the in-frame clones, and not every one. The sample has approximately 100,000 clones, 64% seen once; the top ten hold 2% to 2.5%. The sample was PBMCs. The source is a human donor in good health. The CDR3 runs from the conserved cysteine through the conserved F or W. Each record gives: J gene, clone size, D gene, V gene, CDR3 protein, CDR3 DNA. D genes are given only for firm matches. Only part of the rows carry a size: once, few, many, or a class if the clone is expanded.

>TRBJ2-2|-|-|TRBV7-8
CASSLARAEGANTGELFF
TGTGCCAGCAGCTTAGCCAGGGCGGAGGGCGCGAACACCGGGGAGCTGTTTTTT
>TRBJ2-5|-|TRBD1|TRBV7-9
CASSLAGGLQETQYF
TGTGCCAGCAGCCTCGCAGGGGGTTTACAAGAGACCCAGTACTTC
>TRBJ1-1|-|TRBD1|TRBV6-1
CASSRTGSMNTEAFF
TGTGCCAGCAGTCGGACAGGGTCTATGAACACTGAAGCTTTCTTT
>TRBJ1-4|-|TRBD1|TRBV5-1
CASSGQFNEKLFF
TGCGCCAGCTCGGGACAGTTTAATGAAAAACTGTTTTTT
>TRBJ2-7|-|-|TRBV6-5
CASRGGRGIYEQYF
TGTGCCAGCAGGGGGGGACGGGGGATCTACGAGCAGTACTTC
>TRBJ2-7|-|TRBD2|TRBV30
CALGLVTSYEQYF
TGTGCCTTAGGACTAGTCACCTCCTACGAGCAGTACTTC
>TRBJ2-5|-|TRBD1|TRBV7-2
CASRPGGSEETQYF
TGTGCCAGCAGGCCAGGGGGCTCGGAAGAGACCCAGTACTTC
>TRBJ2-7|few|-|TRBV5-6
CASSPLSRLDSGEQYF
TGTGCCAGCAGCCCACTCTCCCGACTAGACTCCGGGGAGCAGTACTTC
>TRBJ2-5|once|-|TRBV4-3
CASSQGSGETQYF
TGCGCCAGCAGCCAGGGCAGCGGAGAGACCCAGTACTTC
>TRBJ1-5|-|-|TRBV9
CASSPFGGRNQPQHF
TGTGCCAGCAGCCCCTTCGGGGGGCGTAATCAGCCCCAGCATTTT
>TRBJ2-1|-|-|TRBV7-2
CASSLEVVLEYNEQFF
TGTGCCAGCAGCTTAGAAGTGGTTCTAGAGTACAATGAGCAGTTCTTC
>TRBJ2-1|few|-|TRBV11-2
CASSPMTGNEQFF
TGTGCCAGCAGCCCCATGACAGGCAATGAGCAGTTCTTC
>TRBJ2-7|-|-|TRBV15
CATSKEKQSEQYF
TGTGCCACCAGCAAAGAGAAGCAATCGGAGCAGTACTTC
>TRBJ1-1|-|-|TRBV9
CASSPSSRVLEAFF
TGTGCCAGCAGCCCGAGCAGCAGGGTACTTGAAGCTTTCTTT
>TRBJ2-6|-|TRBD1|TRBV4-1
CASSQGRQGMVTGANVLTF
TGCGCCAGCAGCCAAGGTAGACAGGGAATGGTAACTGGGGCCAACGTCCTGACTTTC
>TRBJ2-7|-|-|TRBV18
CASSRTAGEQYF
TGTGCCAGCTCACGAACAGCAGGCGAGCAGTACTTC
>TRBJ1-2|-|-|TRBV29-1
CSVADGGYTF
TGCAGCGTGGCGGATGGTGGCTACACCTTC
>TRBJ2-3|-|-|TRBV29-1
CSVVQSSSTDTQYF
TGCAGCGTTGTACAATCATCTAGCACAGATACGCAGTATTTT
>TRBJ2-1|once|-|TRBV5-4
CASSRGLTDSYNEQFF
TGTGCCAGCAGCAGGGGGTTGACGGATTCCTACAATGAGCAGTTCTTC
>TRBJ1-2|-|TRBD1|TRBV30
CAWSEGTGLSGYTF
TGTGCCTGGAGCGAAGGGACAGGGCTGAGTGGCTACACCTTC
>TRBJ1-5|once|-|TRBV7-9
CASSLGSDQPQHF
TGTGCCAGCAGCTTAGGGTCGGATCAGCCCCAGCATTTT